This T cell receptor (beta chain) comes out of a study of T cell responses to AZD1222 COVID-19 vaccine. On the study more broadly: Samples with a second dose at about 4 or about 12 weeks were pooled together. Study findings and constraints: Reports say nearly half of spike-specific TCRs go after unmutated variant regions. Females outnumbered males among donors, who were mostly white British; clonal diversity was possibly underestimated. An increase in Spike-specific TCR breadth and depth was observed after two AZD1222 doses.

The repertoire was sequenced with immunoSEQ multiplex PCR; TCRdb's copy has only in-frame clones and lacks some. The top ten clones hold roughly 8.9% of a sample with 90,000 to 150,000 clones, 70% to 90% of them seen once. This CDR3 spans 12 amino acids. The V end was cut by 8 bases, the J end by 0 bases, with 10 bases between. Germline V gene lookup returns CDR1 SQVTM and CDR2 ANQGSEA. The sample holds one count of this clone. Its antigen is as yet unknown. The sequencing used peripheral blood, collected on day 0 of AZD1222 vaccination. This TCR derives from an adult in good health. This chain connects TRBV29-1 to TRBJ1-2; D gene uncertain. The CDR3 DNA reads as TGCAGCTCCCACGGAGCTAACTATGGCTACACCTTC. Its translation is CSSHGANYGYTF.